This record concerns one T cell receptor beta chain sequence. This sample was included in a study of OX40 agonist ivuxolimab in advanced cancers. Study summary: Ivuxolimab, an agonistic anti-OX40 (CD134) antibody, was given to patients. People in dose escalation had one of these cancers: hepatocellular carcinoma, melanoma, renal cell or head and neck cancer. Subjects had a mean age of roughly 60 years, with a range of 23 to 79; just over 80% were male.

Only in-frame clones appear in the TCRdb table, and some are missing; sequencing was by immunoSEQ multiplex PCR. The sample lists around 26,000 clones; about 90% were seen once. This CDR3 spans 16 amino acids. Germline V gene lookup returns CDR1 SGHTA and CDR2 FQGNSA. The V gene end was trimmed by 5 bases and the J gene end by 4 bases; junction bases not matched to a gene: 8. The chain joins TRBV7-2 to TRBJ2-7; TRBD2 aligns across 13 bases. Sequences were derived from CD4+ or CD8+ T cells sorted from blood, sampled in a trial of the OX40 agonist ivuxolimab. This receptor was obtained from an adult with an advanced solid tumor such as melanoma, head and neck, liver or kidney cancer. CDR3 region: CASSQHPGLAGYEQYF. The CDR3 DNA follows: TGTGCCAGCAGCCAACACCCGGGACTAGCGGGATACGAGCAGTACTTC. The full variable domain, completed using reference TRBV7-2 and TRBJ2-7, is GAGVSQSPSNKVTEKGKDVELRCDPISGHTALYWYRQSLGQGLEFLIYFQGNSAPDKSGLPSDRFSAERTGGSVSTLTIQRTQQEDSAVYLCASSQHPGLAGYEQYFGPGTRLTVT.